This T cell receptor beta chain was captured by sequencing in a study of technical replicates of blood from a handful of donors. The data were produced by immunoSEQ multiplex PCR, yet TCRdb's version contains in-frame clones alone and is incomplete. The sample has under 85,000 clones, approximately 94% seen once. V lost 6 bases and J 2 bases, leaving 12 bases between the germline ends. Germline V CDR1 and CDR2: MNHNS, SASEGT. The length of the CDR3 is 14 residues. The source of this sequence is a human donor in good health. Sequences were obtained from T cells isolated from PBMCs. The chain is built from TRBV6-1 and TRBJ2-3, with TRBD2 as a possible D gene (5 bases). This CDR3 reads CASSASRVTDTQYF. CDR3 in DNA: TGTGCCAGCAGCGCTAGCCGCGTCACAGATACGCAGTATTTT.